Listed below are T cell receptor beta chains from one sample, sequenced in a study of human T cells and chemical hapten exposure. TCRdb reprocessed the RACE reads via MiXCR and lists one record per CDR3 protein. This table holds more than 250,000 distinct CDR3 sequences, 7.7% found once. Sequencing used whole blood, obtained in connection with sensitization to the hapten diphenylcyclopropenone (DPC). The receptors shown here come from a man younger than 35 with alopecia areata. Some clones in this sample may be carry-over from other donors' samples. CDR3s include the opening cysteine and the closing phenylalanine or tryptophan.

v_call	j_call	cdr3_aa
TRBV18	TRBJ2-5	CASSRSSGGLQETQYF
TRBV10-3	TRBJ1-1	CAISEGLMNTEAFF
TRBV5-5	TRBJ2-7	CASSLVGLQVPEQYF
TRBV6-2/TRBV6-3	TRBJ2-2	CASSYPAGELFF
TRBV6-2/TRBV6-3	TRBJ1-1	CASSYGIKAEAFF
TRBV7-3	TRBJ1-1	CASSLKAPGQGEYVGHTEAFF
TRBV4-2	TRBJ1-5	CASSQAGMGGNQPQHF
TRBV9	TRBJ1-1	CASSEATGGSSEAFF
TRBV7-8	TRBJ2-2	CASSFVQGLAGELFF
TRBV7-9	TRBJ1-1	CASSYREGAEAFF
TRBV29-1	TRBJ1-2	CSVWTSLYGYTF
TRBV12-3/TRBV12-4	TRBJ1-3	CASTERGASGNTIYF
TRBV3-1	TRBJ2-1	CASSQDLANNEQFF
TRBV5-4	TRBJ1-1	CASSWTAENTEAFF
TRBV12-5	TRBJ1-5	CASGLETGISQHF
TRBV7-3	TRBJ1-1	CASSLIGRHEAFF
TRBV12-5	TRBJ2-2	CASGLGGPGGELFF
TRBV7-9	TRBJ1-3	CASSLVRPSGNTIYF
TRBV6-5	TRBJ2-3	CASSFHRGTQYF
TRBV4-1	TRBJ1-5	CASSQDWGGQPQHF
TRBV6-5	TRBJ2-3	CASTRRGADTQYF
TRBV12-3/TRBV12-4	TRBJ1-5	CASSFSPGAGNQPQHF
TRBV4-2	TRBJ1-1	CASSQGNSIEAFF